This T cell receptor (beta chain) was identified in a study of T cells in tumors after PD-1 blockade (dated by TCRdb to the late 2010s). Context from the whole study: Prior checkpoint blockade, systemic immunosuppressant use, and recent radiotherapy or other anti-cancer therapy within 4 weeks were grounds for patient exclusion. RECIST version 1.1 was used to evaluate clinical response. Tumor samples averaged nearly 27,000 TCR templates (range about 500-100,000) and thousands of unique clonotypes, around 21-fold deeper than single-cell TCR sequencing. Ongoing daily vismodegib 150 mg was also given to a subset of patients during anti-PD-1 treatment. Treatment consisted of either cemiplimab 350 mg every 2 weeks or pembrolizumab 200 mg every 3 weeks. Paired single-cell RNA and TCR sequencing was done in the study on site-matched tumors from patients with BCC or SCC, both before and after anti-PD-1 therapy. Broader findings and caveats from the paper: Clonal replacement appeared only between pre- and post-treatment samples, not between two pre-treatment samples, arguing against biopsy timing or location artifacts. The source of novel T cell clones was not identified and could include lymphoid organs or rare unexpanded clones within the tumor or its periphery. About 39% of TCR clonotypes from the tumor were detected in blood, and certain novel exhausted tumor clones were present in blood collected before treatment, which suggests recruitment from the periphery. Exhausted CD8+ clones expanded after therapy were found to be mostly novel clonotypes undetected pre-treatment, suggesting clonal replacement rather than reinvigoration of pre-existing clones. Among expanded exhausted clones in squamous cell carcinoma, about 50% were novel, compared with almost 30% of the other expanded CD8+ clones.

Including cysteine and phenylalanine, the CDR3 has 14 amino acids. The only DNA kept is the CDR3, 42 bases in frame from the first base. The CDR1 and CDR2 encoded by the germline V gene are SNHLY and FYNNEI. Deletion took 4 bases off V and 7 bases off J, with a span of 14 bases between the germline ends. This clone was observed a few times. Its recognized antigen is unknown. Base qualities were left out, and no much larger clone turns up one base away. The immunoSEQ platform was used for deep TCRbeta sequencing. On the authors' methods: Only productive rearrangements were exported from the immunoSEQ Analyzer for downstream analysis. Clones with significant expansion or contraction between timepoints were called with a two-sided binomial test at Bonferroni-corrected P below 0.01. Bulk TCRbeta clonotypes were assigned T cell phenotypes by matching to single-cell RNA+TCR-seq clones sharing the same TCRbeta sequence. Tumor enrichment of a clone was calculated by dividing the clone's tumor frequency by the clone's PBMC frequency, both taken from bulk TCR sequencing. GLIPH was used to sort TCRs into specificity groups, which are clusters of distinct TCRs that likely recognize common antigens through shared CDR3 motifs. Held by TCRdb, this immuneACCESS table contains in-frame sequences only and omits some clones. Under half of the omission traces to an unresolved V gene where checked; the cause of the rest is unknown. V, J and clone size reflect that table, while D and trimming were determined from the DNA. The sample table records fewer than 15,000 clones; 55% to 80% of these occur just once. The ten largest clones add up to roughly 26% of the sample.

The sample's time point label, decoded: before anti-PD-1 therapy. Site-matched tumor biopsies were taken from the same primary tumor before and after PD-1 blockade. Genomic DNA extracted from tumor biopsies or peripheral blood was used for bulk TCRbeta sequencing, with input ranging from roughly 616 ng to 6,004 ng. To increase sensitivity for rare clonotypes compared with single-cell TCR sequencing, remaining biopsy material was subjected to bulk TCRbeta sequencing. All patients had histologically proven advanced or metastatic basal or squamous cell carcinoma and were poor candidates for surgical resection. The squamous cell carcinoma cohort comprised 4 patients with serial tumor biopsies taken during anti-PD-1 treatment. Fresh biopsies came from the site of the primary tumor, and part of the tissue was kept in RNAlater for exome and bulk TCR sequencing.

This sequence was found in a human donor with cutaneous squamous cell carcinoma. The rearrangement joined TRBV2 to TRBJ1-5; the D gene is perhaps TRBD1, on 5 matching bases. The sample was tumor tissue, taken before anti-PD-1 treatment. CDR3 sequence: CASSGLGTGQPQHF. The DNA sequence is as follows: TGTGCCAGCAGTGGGTTAGGGACGGGGCAGCCCCAGCATTTT.